The 20 T cell receptor beta chains presented below share a single source sample, sequenced in a study of T cell responses to AZD1222 COVID-19 vaccine. Sequencing was performed with immunoSEQ multiplex PCR; in TCRdb, only in-frame clones are kept and a portion is missing. This sample has roughly 120,000 clones, with approximately 90% found just once. The material was peripheral blood, obtained on day 0 of AZD1222 vaccination. These receptors all stem from an adult in good health.

The chain carries TRBV15 and TRBJ2-1; the match to TRBD1 covers 10 bases. The CDR3 loop spans 15 amino acids. Germline V gene lookup returns CDR1 LNHNV and CDR2 YYDKDF (reference sequence). V was clipped by 5 bases and J by 3 bases; unmatched bases: 4. CDR3 in DNA: TGTGCCACCAGCGGGAGGACAGGGGGCTACAATGAGCAGTTCTTC. Protein sequence: CATSGRTGGYNEQFF.

V is TRBV18 and J is TRBJ1-2; tentatively, D is TRBD1 (6 bases). Trimming pared 6 bases from V and 3 bases from J, leaving 11 bases between. CDR3 length equals 13 residues. Per germline, CDR1 KGHSH and CDR2 LQKENI. CDR3 protein: CASSQNRDYGYTF. The CDR3 coding sequence is TGTGCCAGCTCCCAAAACAGGGACTATGGCTACACCTTC.

The rearrangement uses TRBV15 and TRBJ2-7, with 10 positions matching TRBD1. The germline V gene encodes CDR1 LNHNV and CDR2 YYDKDF (reference sequence). The CDR3 sequence is 15 residues long. The J segment lost 6 bases and the V segment lost 2 bases, leaving 7 bases of the junction unmatched. The CDR3 coding sequence is TGTGCCACCAGCAGATCCGGGACAGGGGCCTCCGAGCAGTACTTC. Protein: CATSRSGTGASEQYF.

The CDR3 reads CASSFTPSGELFF. CDR3 in DNA: TGTGCCAGCAGCTTTACCCCTTCCGGGGAGCTGTTTTTT. The rearrangement uses TRBV7-9 and TRBJ2-2; D remains unclear. Trimming removed 3 bases at V and 6 bases at J, with 8 bases between. This CDR3 has 13 amino acids. From germline, CDR1 is SEHNR and CDR2 FQNEAQ (reference sequence).

This chain links TRBV19 with TRBJ2-6; D is unclear. The CDR3 sequence is 16 residues long. Trimming pared 5 bases from V and 0 bases from J, leaving 11 bases between. The germline V gene has CDR1 LNHDA and CDR2 SQIVND (reference sequence). CDR3 region: CASSFLSNSGANVLTF. CDR3 coding DNA: TGTGCCAGTAGTTTCTTGTCAAACTCTGGGGCCAACGTCCTGACTTTC.

The chain recombines TRBV4-1 with TRBJ1-4; no clear D. The CDR3 extends over 14 amino acids. The V end lost 1 base, the J end lost 6 bases, and 9 bases lay between the germline ends. Germline CDR1 and CDR2: MGHRA and YSYEKL. Written as DNA, the CDR3 is TGCGCCAGCAGCCAAGTCCCCGGCGATGAAAAACTGTTTTTT. Translating it yields CASSQVPGDEKLFF.

J is TRBJ2-3 and V is TRBV29-1; D could derive from TRBD1 or TRBD2 (7 bases each). Germline CDR1 reads SQVTM; CDR2 reads ANQGSEA. The CDR3 is made up of 14 amino acids. V was clipped by 3 bases and J by 3 bases, with 13 bases between them. The CDR3 nucleotides are TGCAGCGTTGATACAGGGGAGGGAACAGATACGCAGTATTTT. The encoded protein is CSVDTGEGTDTQYF.

This clone was found once. V and J are TRBV11-2 and TRBJ1-1; TRBD1 agrees at 7 bases. With 3 bases clipped from V and 5 bases from J, the junction kept 15 bases outside the gene matches. This CDR3 region has 17 residues. Looked up from germline, CDR1 is SGHAT and CDR2 is FQNNGV. The CDR3 reads CASSFGEDRHHMTEAFF. For the CDR3, the DNA is TGTGCCAGCAGCTTTGGGGAGGACAGGCACCATATGACTGAAGCTTTCTTT.

CDR3 nucleotide sequence: TGCGCCAGCAGCTTGGTCCTGGGAGATGAGCAGTTCTTC. This translates into CASSLVLGDEQFF. This chain uses TRBV5-1 with TRBJ2-1; maybe TRBD2 (5 bases). The CDR3 loop spans 13 amino acids. The V gene's germline CDR1 is SGHRS and CDR2 YFSETQ. V lost 0 bases and J lost 8, with 9 bases in between.

V and J are TRBV25-1 and TRBJ2-7, with unresolved D. Germline V CDR1 and CDR2: MGHDK, SYGVNS. The CDR3 has 13 amino acids. The CDR3, as DNA: TGTGCTTTCCAGACGGATTACTCCTACGAGCAGTACTTC. Translating gives CAFQTDYSYEQYF.

The chain joins TRBV24-1 to TRBJ2-1, with D perhaps matching TRBD2 (5 bases). This CDR3 is 14 amino acids long. Germline V gene data show CDR1 as KGHDR and CDR2 as SFDVKD. V was pared by 4 bases and J by 8 bases, with 14 bases between. In DNA form, the CDR3 reads TGTGCCACCAGTGAAGAGGGTCAGAGGGATGAGCAGTTCTTC. It is translated as CATSEEGQRDEQFF.

The rearrangement links TRBV27 to TRBJ1-1; 8 bases map to TRBD1. The CDR3 length is 16 residues. Looked up from germline, CDR1 is MNHEY and CDR2 is SMNVEV (reference sequence). After removal of 4 bases from V and 1 base from J, the junction contained 8 bases not matched to a gene. This chain's CDR3 is CASSSLRGLSNTEAFF. CDR3 nucleotide sequence: TGTGCCAGCAGTTCCCTCAGGGGGCTCTCGAACACTGAAGCTTTCTTT.

Only a few counts were recorded for this clone. The rearrangement joins TRBV27 to TRBJ1-6; D uncertain. V was cut by 4 bases and J by 3 bases, with 10 bases left in between. Germline lookup yields CDR1 MNHEY and CDR2 SMNVEV (reference sequence). This CDR3 is 15 amino acids long. CDR3: CASSSRVGYNSPLHF. The CDR3 DNA sequence: TGTGCCAGCAGTTCACGGGTGGGCTATAATTCACCCCTCCACTTT.

This chain uses TRBV4-2 with TRBJ1-6; 7 bases are a match to TRBD1. Losses at the gene ends were 0 bases for V and 8 bases for J; bases not matched to a gene: 4. The germline CDR1 and CDR2 sequences are LGHNA and YNFKEQ. This CDR3 spans 15 amino acids. As DNA, the CDR3 is TGTGCCAGCAGCCAAGACAGGGGGAGAGATTCACCCCTCCACTTT. Protein sequence: CASSQDRGRDSPLHF.

V and J are TRBV24-1 and TRBJ1-2; D possibly corresponds to TRBD1 (5 bases). The V gene lost 0 bases and the J gene lost 8 bases, with 9 bases spanning the gap. The CDR3 loop spans 13 amino acids. Germline V gives CDR1 KGHDR, CDR2 SFDVKD. Written as DNA, the CDR3 is TGTGCCACCAGTGATTTGAGGGACGGCGGCTACACCTTC. Its translation: CATSDLRDGGYTF.

This sequence joins TRBV4-1 and TRBJ2-7; 11 nucleotides agree with TRBD2. The CDR3 is made up of 19 amino acids. Germline values: CDR1 MGHRA, CDR2 YSYEKL. The ends lost 0 bases at V and 3 bases at J; junction bases unmatched: 13. The CDR3 DNA reads TGCGCCAGCAGCCAAGAGGCTAGCGGGGGGAGGTTGGGTATCTACGAGCAGTACTTC. It yields the protein CASSQEASGGRLGIYEQYF.

This clone has only one observation. The rearrangement links TRBV6-6 to TRBJ1-4; the match to TRBD1 covers 7 bases. Germline V gene sequence: CDR1 MNHNY, CDR2 SVGAGI (reference sequence). V dropped 5 bases and J dropped 7; count of bases not matched to a gene: 10. The CDR3 is 15 residues long. The CDR3 loop is CASSREGQSGEKLFF. Written as DNA, the CDR3 is TGTGCCAGCAGTAGGGAGGGACAGTCGGGTGAAAAACTGTTTTTT.

J is TRBJ2-2 and V is TRBV14; TRBD1 or TRBD2 may be the D gene (5 bases each). The CDR3 contains 16 residues. Germline V gene data show CDR1 as SGHDN and CDR2 as FVKESK. The V end was cut by 9 bases, the J end by 1 base, with 18 bases between. In DNA, the CDR3 is TGTGCCAGTACCCCCTGGGGGACCCTGAACACCGGGGAGCTGTTTTTT. Translation gives CASTPWGTLNTGELFF. The full variable domain, in which reference TRBV14 and TRBJ2-2 provide the parts outside the CDR3, is EAGVTQFPSHSVIEKGQTVTLRCDPISGHDNLYWYRRVMGKEIKFLLHFVKESKQDESGMPNNRFLAERTGGTYSTLKVQPAELEDSGVYFCASTPWGTLNTGELFFGEGSRLTVL.

The CDR3 is CASSLGHRGRYEQYF. DNA for the CDR3: TGTGCCAGCAGCTTGGGGCACAGGGGGCGGTACGAGCAGTACTTC. The gene calls are TRBV5-4 and TRBJ2-7, with 9 bases identical to TRBD1. Germline lookup yields CDR1 SGHNT and CDR2 YYREEE (reference sequence). The length of the CDR3 is 15 residues. V was clipped by 0 bases and J by 4 bases; unmatched bases: 5.

The chain uses TRBV11-3 and TRBJ2-5; D possibly corresponds to TRBD2 (5 bases). Germline CDR1 is SGHNT and CDR2 is YENEEA. Trimming pared 5 bases from V and 5 bases from J, leaving 9 bases between. The CDR3 contains 12 residues. The CDR3 loop reads CASSKLGETQYF. CDR3 coding DNA: TGTGCCAGCAGCAAACTAGGCGAGACCCAGTACTTC.